The TCR beta chain under discussion was sequenced for a study of PD-1 blockade in classical Hodgkin lymphoma. Study details: Intravenous delivery of nivolumab at 3 mg/kg to patients occurred every 2 weeks. General observations from the study: Partial responders and progressors had significantly lower baseline TCR diversity. Individuals initiating nivolumab under 1 year after ASCT were excluded.

The CDR3 is 15 residues long. Germline CDR1 and CDR2: MDHEN and SYDVKM. V was pared by 5 bases and J by 0 bases, with 11 bases between. This clone was detected only once. What it binds is not known. Assay used: immunoSEQ multiplex PCR; TCRdb lists only in-frame clones, some missing. The repertoire holds 50,000 or so clones, with about 90% as singletons. Stated time point: cycle 4 day 1 (C4D1), after 6 weeks of nivolumab. Every patient had relapsed following autologous stem cell transplantation, and cohorts differed in brentuximab vedotin exposure. Best responses included complete response and partial response; otherwise, the best response was progressive disease.

The source material was peripheral blood mononuclear cells (PBMCs), sampled before the fourth cycle of nivolumab. This rearrangement joins TRBV28 to TRBJ2-4, with D maybe TRBD1 (6 bases). The sequence derives from a human donor with classical Hodgkin lymphoma. The CDR3 reads CASSQGQIAKNIQYF. The DNA of the CDR3 is TGTGCCAGCAGTCAAGGACAGATAGCCAAAAACATTCAGTACTTC.